A single sample is the source of the 11 T cell receptor beta chains below, sequenced in a study of post-analysis software for immune sequencing data. Their antigens are not known. General study findings and limits: Five or six TRBV segments, TRBV5-6, TRBV5-1 and TRBV20-1 among them, were found more frequent in patients than controls.

Sequencing libraries made from TCR beta cDNA carried unique molecular identifiers. TCRdb re-analysed the PCR reads in MiXCR, keeping a single row per CDR3 protein. Of about 820,000 distinct CDR3 sequences detected, roughly 50% appear once; the ten largest clones hold approximately 4.5%. The sequencing sample was made of blood. Receptors were obtained from a girl aged 10 to 17 with multiple sclerosis.

The chain links TRBV5-1 to TRBJ2-5; 8 bases are shared with TRBD1. There are 14 residues in the CDR3. The V gene end was trimmed by 4 bases and the J gene end by 11 bases; junction bases not matched to a gene: 13. Germline loops: CDR1 SGHRS, CDR2 YFSETQ. In DNA form, the CDR3 reads TGCGCCAGCAGCGGACAGGGACCTCTGTTCGGGCAGTACTTC. Its protein is CASSGQGPLFGQYF.

The rearrangement links TRBV5-1 to TRBJ1-2, with unresolved D. Germline V CDR1 and CDR2: SGHRS, YFSETQ. The CDR3 is made up of 13 amino acids. Trimming took 3 bases from V and 4 from J, leaving 10 bases between them. The CDR3 here is CASSSDPIYGYTF. In DNA form, the CDR3 reads TGCGCCAGCAGCTCCGATCCCATCTATGGCTACACCTTC.

The CDR3 here is CASSLGGQGRNTGELFF. The CDR3 DNA reads as TGCGCCAGCAGCCTTGGGGGGCAGGGAAGGAACACCGGGGAGCTGTTTTTT. V and J are TRBV4-1 and TRBJ2-2, with D perhaps given as TRBD1 or TRBD2 (6 bases each). Germline CDR1 reads MGHRA; CDR2 reads YSYEKL. This CDR3 has 17 residues. Trimming took off 4 bases at V and 1 base at J, with 16 bases between the two ends.

The table lists this clonotype with a few counts. The V call is TRBV27, the J call TRBJ1-6, with 9 bases identical to TRBD1. Germline CDR1 is MNHEY and CDR2 is SMNVEV (reference sequence). V lost 4 bases and J lost 9; bases outside the gene matches: 10. The CDR3 contains 16 residues. The CDR3 coding sequence is TGTGCCAGCAGTTGGCTGTTGGGACAGGGTGGTTCACCCCTCCACTTT. This encodes CASSWLLGQGGSPLHF.

This chain connects TRBV27 to TRBJ2-5; D unclear. The DNA matches TRBJ2-7 better at its end, which makes the J call doubtful. Germline V gives CDR1 MNHEY, CDR2 SMNVEV (reference sequence). There are 15 residues in the CDR3. The CDR3 loop is CASSLSVAALGEQYF. The CDR3 DNA sequence: TGTGCCAGCAGTTTATCGGTGGCGGCCCTAGGCGAGCAGTACTTC.

This clonotype appeared many times. V usage is TRBV29-1 and J usage is TRBJ2-4; D remains ambiguous. This CDR3 is 13 amino acids long. Per the germline V gene, CDR1 is SQVTM and CDR2 is ANQGSEA. With 4 bases removed from V and 0 bases from J, the gap between germline ends came to 7 bases. The CDR3 bases are TGCAGCGTTGGGGGTCTAGCCAAAAACATTCAGTACTTC. Protein product: CSVGGLAKNIQYF.

The CDR3 DNA reads as TGTGCCAGCAACCTCCGGGACAGGGAGGGCCAGTACTTC. Protein sequence: CASNLRDREGQYF. This chain joins TRBV7-9 and TRBJ2-5; 9 bases map to TRBD1. The CDR3 has 13 amino acids. V shed 7 bases and J 10 bases; nucleotides not matched to a gene: 10. Per the germline V gene, CDR1 is SEHNR and CDR2 is FQNEAQ (reference sequence).

The gene calls are TRBV7-3 and TRBJ1-5, with no clear D. Looked up from germline, CDR1 is SGHTA and CDR2 is FQGTGA. The ends were cut back, 0 bases at V and 7 bases at J, with 13 bases in the middle. The CDR3 length is 15 residues. CDR3 nucleotide sequence: TGTGCCAGCAGCTTAACAGATGATTCGGGCCAGCCCCAGCATTTT. It specifies CASSLTDDSGQPQHF.

CDR3 nucleotides: TGCGCCAGCAGCCAAGATGCTGTCGAGCGGGGTTCCTACGAGCAGTACTTC. Encoded protein: CASSQDAVERGSYEQYF. The chain links TRBV4-1 to TRBJ2-7; 7 nucleotides agree with TRBD2. V lost 0 bases and J lost 1; bases outside the gene matches: 9. This CDR3 is built from 17 residues. The V gene's germline CDR1 is MGHRA and CDR2 YSYEKL.

This clonotype was seen a handful of times. This chain uses TRBV5-1 with TRBJ2-7, with D hard to call. The CDR3 is 14 amino acids. Per germline, CDR1 SGHRS and CDR2 YFSETQ. Trimming took off 0 bases at V and 2 bases at J, with 9 bases between the two ends. CDR3: CASSLASPPYEQYF. As DNA, the CDR3 is TGCGCCAGCAGCTTGGCTTCCCCACCCTACGAGCAGTACTTC. The full variable domain, its missing parts supplied by reference TRBV5-1 and TRBJ2-7, is KAGVTQTPRYLIKTRGQQVTLSCSPISGHRSVSWYQQTPGQGLQFLFEYFSETQRNKGNFPGRFSGRQFSNSRSEMNVSTLELGDSALYLCASSLASPPYEQYFGPGTRLTVT.

This clonotype appeared once. The chain has TRBV13 and TRBJ2-5; TRBD1 matches at 8 bases. The DNA matches TRBJ2-4 better at its end, which makes the J call doubtful. The germline gives CDR1 PRHDT, CDR2 FYEKMQ (reference sequence). This CDR3 has 15 residues. The CDR3 protein is CASSLYQGAGNIQYF. In DNA form, the CDR3 reads TGTGCCAGCAGCTTATATCAGGGGGCTGGAAACATTCAGTACTTC.